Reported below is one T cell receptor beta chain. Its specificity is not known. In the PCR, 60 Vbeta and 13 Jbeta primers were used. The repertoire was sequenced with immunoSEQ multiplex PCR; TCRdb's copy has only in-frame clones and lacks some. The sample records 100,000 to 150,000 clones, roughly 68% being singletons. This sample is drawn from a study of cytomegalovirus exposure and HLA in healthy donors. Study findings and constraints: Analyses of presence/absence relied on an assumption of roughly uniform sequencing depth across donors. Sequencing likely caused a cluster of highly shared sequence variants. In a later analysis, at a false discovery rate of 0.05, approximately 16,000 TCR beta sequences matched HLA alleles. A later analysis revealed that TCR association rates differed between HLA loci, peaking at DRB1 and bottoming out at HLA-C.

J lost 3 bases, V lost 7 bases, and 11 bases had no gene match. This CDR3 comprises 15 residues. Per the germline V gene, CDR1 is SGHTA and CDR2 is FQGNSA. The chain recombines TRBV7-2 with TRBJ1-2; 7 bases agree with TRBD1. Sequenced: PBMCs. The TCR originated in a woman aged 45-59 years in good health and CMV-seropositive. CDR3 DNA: TGTGCCAGCACCTTTGTGACAGGGTATGACTATGGCTACACCTTC. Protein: CASTFVTGYDYGYTF.